The 19 T cell receptor beta chains listed next were all sequenced from one sample in a study of naive and memory T cell subsets. Four rounds of PCR amplified the ligated cDNA using nested alpha and beta constant-region primers plus SP2. One entry per CDR3 protein, called by TCRdb with MiXCR from the UMI-ligation and nested PCR reads. This table has about 230 distinct CDR3 sequences, approximately 90% appearing once. Source material: effector memory CD8+ T cells from blood. Specified subset: effector memory, CD45RA- CD27-. The origin of the receptors is a human donor in good health.

To note about this clonotype: A library prepared for alpha chains yielded this beta chain as an off-target read; its size is of little meaning. The chain has TRBV20-1 and TRBJ1-1, with TRBD1 matching 7 bases. CDR3 size: 17 residues. Germline CDR1 DFQATT, CDR2 SNEGSKA (reference sequence). V was pared by 0 bases and J by 3 bases, with 13 bases of the junction left unmatched. The CDR3 is CSARERQQGIGYTEAFF. The CDR3 bases are TGCAGTGCTAGAGAGAGACAACAGGGGATAGGGTACACTGAAGCTTTCTTT.

Concerning this clonotype itself: Because this beta chain is a stray read in a library intended to capture alpha chains, its abundance should not be given much weight. The chain joins TRBV11-1 to TRBJ2-5; D gene unclear. Trimming took 5 bases from V and 2 from J, leaving 12 bases between them. There are 14 residues in the CDR3. Germline-derived CDR1 and CDR2 are SGHAT and FQDESV (reference sequence). The CDR3 protein is CASSRSRSQETQYF. The CDR3, as DNA: TGTGCCAGCAGCAGGAGCAGGAGTCAAGAGACCCAGTACTTC.

About this clonotype itself: Found in a library prepared for alpha chains, this beta chain is an off-target read, and its abundance has little meaning. The V call is TRBV18, the J call TRBJ1-2; 10 positions match TRBD1. There are 14 residues in the CDR3. With 2 bases clipped from V and 4 bases from J, the junction kept 1 base outside the gene matches. CDR1 and CDR2 from the germline V gene are KGHSH and LQKENI. The CDR3 region has the DNA TGTGCCAGCTCACCAAGGGACAGGGGCTATGGCTACACCTTC. Translated, it gives CASSPRDRGYGYTF.

This clonotype was counted a single time. This beta chain is an off-target read within a library intended for alpha chains, so its frequency means little. V usage is TRBV27 and J usage is TRBJ1-4; D remains unclear. The CDR3 runs to 16 residues. Trimming cost V 5 bases and J 4 bases, with 17 bases left between them. The V gene's germline CDR1 is MNHEY and CDR2 SMNVEV (reference sequence). For the CDR3, the DNA is TGTGCCAGCAGTCTTGTCGGGCAGCGGTTTAATGAAAAACTGTTTTTT. Its protein is CASSLVGQRFNEKLFF. The whole variable domain, remainder taken from reference TRBV27 and TRBJ1-4, is EAQVTQNPRYLITVTGKKLTVTCSQNMNHEYMSWYRQDPGLGLRQIYYSMNVEVTDKGDVPEGYKVSRKEKRNFPLILESPSPNQTSLYFCASSLVGQRFNEKLFFGSGTQLSVL.

This clonotype was recorded only once. This beta chain is a stray sequence in a library constructed for alpha chains; its clone size is not meaningful. The V gene is TRBV6-5, the J gene TRBJ2-7; 8 bases are a match to TRBD1. The ends lost 0 bases at V and 6 bases at J; junction bases unmatched: 7. CDR3 length: 15 residues. Germline CDR1 MNHEY, CDR2 SVGAGI. CDR3 coding DNA: TGTGCCAGCAGTTACTCGAGAACAGGGGGAACCGAGCAGTACTTC. This gives the protein CASSYSRTGGTEQYF.

Of note for this clonotype: Since it is a stray read in a library aimed at alpha chains, this beta chain has a size that is not meaningful. The V gene is TRBV11-2, the J gene TRBJ2-7; D uncertain. Germline V CDR1 and CDR2: SGHAT, FQNNGV. V shed 3 bases and J shed 4 bases, with 7 bases lying between them. The length of the CDR3 is 12 residues. The DNA for the CDR3 is TGTGCCAGCAGCTTCGACATGTACGAGCAGTACTTC. It codes for CASSFDMYEQYF.

This clonotype has just one count. This beta chain came through as a stray read in a library set up for alpha chains, and its size says little. The CDR3 protein is CSAKTPLAGRVYEQYF. The CDR3 coding sequence is TGCAGTGCTAAGACCCCTCTGGCGGGGAGAGTCTACGAGCAGTACTTC. The chain couples TRBV20-1 to TRBJ2-7; possible D gene TRBD2, 6 bases. The V gene's germline CDR1 is DFQATT and CDR2 SNEGSKA (reference sequence). The CDR3 is made up of 16 amino acids. Trimming stripped 4 bases from V and 3 bases from J, with 22 bases between.

For this clonotype: For a library built for alpha chains, this beta chain is a stray read; little rests on its size. The chain joins TRBV21-1 to TRBJ2-6; the D call in the table, TRBD2, was not verified against the DNA. TRBV21-1 is deemed a pseudogene. The CDR3 sequence is 18 residues long. CDR3 sequence reads: CASSKANEGISGANVLTF. In DNA, the CDR3 is TGTGCCAGCAGCAAAGCCAACGAGGGAATATCAGGGGCCAACGTCCTGACTTTC.

Note on this clonotype: This beta chain is an unintended read in a library built for alpha chains; its size means little. The rearrangement joins TRBV7-9 to TRBJ2-1, with TRBD1 matching 9 bases. The germline V gene encodes CDR1 SEHNR and CDR2 FQNEAQ (reference sequence). V shed 5 bases, J shed 4 bases, and the junction held 6 bases outside the gene matches. This CDR3 is 15 amino acids long. CDR3 nucleotides: TGTGCCAGCAGCCTAGACAGGGGGAGGTACAATGAGCAGTTCTTC. Translating it yields CASSLDRGRYNEQFF.

Regarding this clonotype: The size of this beta chain means little, since it is a stray read in a library made for alpha chains. The CDR3 DNA reads as TGTGCCAGCAGCCACATGACAGGGAACTATGGCTACACCTTC. Translating gives CASSHMTGNYGYTF. The rearrangement uses TRBV7-6 and TRBJ1-2, with TRBD1 matching 7 bases. The germline V gene encodes CDR1 SGHVS and CDR2 FNYEAQ. The CDR3 has 14 residues. With V trimmed by 5 bases and J by 2 bases, 5 bases remained unmatched.

Concerning this clonotype itself: This beta chain is a stray read from a library made for alpha chains; its abundance is not meaningful. The rearrangement joins TRBV12-3 or TRBV12-4 to TRBJ2-7; TRBD2 agrees at 8 bases. Trimming removed 6 bases from V and 0 bases from J; junction bases left unmatched: 7. The CDR3 is 15 amino acids. CDR3 protein: CASRISGTSSYEQYF. CDR3 DNA sequence: TGTGCCAGCAGGATTAGCGGGACCTCCTCCTACGAGCAGTACTTC.

About this clonotype: This beta chain came through as a stray read in a library set up for alpha chains, and its size says little. The chain couples TRBV20-1 to TRBJ2-4, with 8 bases lining up with TRBD2. The J segment lost 3 bases and the V segment lost 3 bases, leaving 7 bases of the junction unmatched. Germline lookup yields CDR1 DFQATT and CDR2 SNEGSKA (reference sequence). The CDR3 extends over 15 amino acids. In DNA, the CDR3 is TGCAGTGCTAGCGGGAGGGCCGGTAGCAAAAACATTCAGTACTTC. It yields the protein CSASGRAGSKNIQYF.

Details on this clonotype: A library prepared for alpha chains yielded this beta chain as an off-target read; its size is of little meaning. This chain uses TRBV7-2 with TRBJ2-1; D is unclear. The CDR3 length is 14 residues. Trimming removed 2 bases at V and 8 bases at J, with 13 bases between. Germline CDR1 and CDR2: SGHTA and FQGNSA. CDR3 sequence reads: CASSLSQIQHEQFF. CDR3 coding DNA: TGTGCCAGCAGCTTAAGTCAGATTCAGCATGAGCAGTTCTTC.

Concerning this clonotype itself: This beta chain slipped into a library made for alpha chains as a stray read, so its size is not meaningful. V gene TRBV20-1 combines with J gene TRBJ1-2; 8 bases agree with TRBD1. The length of the CDR3 is 17 residues. Germline V CDR1 and CDR2: DFQATT, SNEGSKA (reference sequence). V lost 4 bases, J lost 3 bases, and 16 bases stayed unmatched. In DNA, the CDR3 is TGCAGTGCTATTACGGACAGGGTTATGTTTAGCGACTATGGCTACACCTTC. It is translated as CSAITDRVMFSDYGYTF.

This clonotype was detected only once. As an off-target read in a library built for alpha chains, this beta chain has a frequency of little significance. The chain links TRBV14 to TRBJ2-2, with D unresolved. The germline V and J ends were trimmed by 2 bases and 0 bases, with 10 bases remaining between them. The germline gives CDR1 SGHDN, CDR2 FVKESK. This CDR3 comprises 16 residues. Here the CDR3 reads CASSQYILSNTGELFF. The CDR3 nucleotides are TGTGCCAGCAGCCAATACATACTTTCGAACACCGGGGAGCTGTTTTTT. The whole variable domain, remainder taken from reference TRBV14 and TRBJ2-2, is EAGVTQFPSHSVIEKGQTVTLRCDPISGHDNLYWYRRVMGKEIKFLLHFVKESKQDESGMPNNRFLAERTGGTYSTLKVQPAELEDSGVYFCASSQYILSNTGELFFGEGSRLTVL.

Notes on this clonotype: This beta chain is an unintended read in a library built for alpha chains; its size means little. The chain carries TRBV20-1 and TRBJ2-7; 7 bases agree with TRBD1. There are 16 residues in the CDR3. Per germline, CDR1 DFQATT and CDR2 SNEGSKA (reference sequence). With 5 bases clipped from V and 3 bases from J, the junction kept 16 bases outside the gene matches. CDR3 sequence reads: CSAPKLSGTEFYEQYF. The CDR3 DNA follows: TGCAGTGCTCCAAAACTTTCCGGGACAGAGTTCTACGAGCAGTACTTC.

Note on this clonotype: This beta chain represents an off-target read in a library built for alpha chains; its size is of limited meaning. The rearrangement links TRBV13 to TRBJ2-2; no reliable D call. Germline V lookup: CDR1 PRHDT, CDR2 FYEKMQ (reference sequence). The CDR3 contains 14 residues. Trimming left V 3 bases short and J 2 bases short, with 7 bases between. For the CDR3, the DNA is TGTGCCAGCAGCTTCTCGGTTAACACCGGGGAGCTGTTTTTT. This sequence encodes CASSFSVNTGELFF.

In its sample, this clonotype was seen once. Sequence at one end of the junction differs from germline and may be a read error. A library prepared for alpha chains yielded this beta chain as an off-target read; its size is of little meaning. The chain carries TRBV20-1 and TRBJ1-2; D uncertain. This CDR3 has 13 residues. Germline assignment: CDR1 DFQATT and CDR2 SNEGSKA (reference sequence). The CDR3 loop reads CSARDRLAGQFSF. The CDR3 bases are TGCAGTGCTAGAGATCGTTTAGCAGGTCAATTCTCCTTC.

To note about this clonotype: This beta chain appears as a stray read in a library generated for alpha chains; its size is not informative. The chain uses TRBV3-1 and TRBJ2-5; no clear D gene. The CDR3 length is 12 residues. Germline lookup yields CDR1 LGHDT and CDR2 YNNKEL (reference sequence). Trimming removed 6 bases at V and 4 bases at J, with 9 bases between. This chain's CDR3 is CASRDNRETQYF. The CDR3 nucleotides read TGTGCCAGCAGAGATAACAGAGAGACCCAGTACTTC.